This TCR beta chain stems from a study of T cell responses to AZD1222 COVID-19 vaccine. This table comes from immunoSEQ multiplex PCR, and its TCRdb copy is limited to in-frame clones, with some not included. The table lists approximately 180,000 clones, 90% of them singletons. The CDR3 contains 15 residues. V shed 0 bases and J shed 3 bases, with 11 bases lying between them. Germline CDR1 and CDR2: LGHNA and YNFKEQ. Sample: peripheral blood, taken on day 0 of AZD1222 vaccination. This chain connects TRBV4-2 to TRBJ2-5; possibly TRBD2 for D (7 bases). This TCR derives from an adult in good health. CDR3 protein: CASSQDRGGEETQYF. CDR3 nucleotides: TGTGCCAGCAGCCAAGATCGAGGGGGGGAAGAGACCCAGTACTTC.